This is a list of T cell receptor beta chains from one sample in a study of T cell responses to AZD1222 COVID-19 vaccine. This table comes from immunoSEQ multiplex PCR, and its TCRdb copy is limited to in-frame clones, with some not included. The sample has 150,000 to 200,000 clones; approximately 92% are singletons. The specimen was peripheral blood, collected on day 0 of AZD1222 vaccination. These receptors came from an adult in good health. CDR3s include the opening cysteine and the closing phenylalanine or tryptophan. The D gene is left open where the match is weak. Size is stated for part of the rows, as once, few or many counts, or as a class when the clone is expanded.

V	J	D	size	CDR3	DNA
TRBV20-1	TRBJ2-7	-	-	CSARDYHEQYF	TGCAGTGCTAGAGATTACCACGAGCAGTACTTC
TRBV11-2	TRBJ1-2	-	-	CASSPDRRSNYGYTF	TGTGCCAGCAGCCCGGACAGACGTTCTAACTATGGCTACACCTTC
TRBV6-6	TRBJ1-2	TRBD1	-	CASSPSGGDYGYTF	TGTGCCAGCTCCCCCTCAGGGGGCGACTATGGCTACACCTTC
TRBV27	TRBJ2-7	-	-	CASSVRGGEQYF	TGTGCCAGCAGTGTCAGGGGTGGCGAGCAGTACTTC
TRBV2	TRBJ2-4	-	-	CASSARDIQYF	TGTGCCAGCAGCGCCCGGGACATTCAGTACTTC
TRBV20-1	TRBJ2-7	-	-	CSASPGGGNEQYF	TGCAGTGCTAGTCCCGGAGGAGGAAACGAGCAGTACTTC
TRBV19	TRBJ1-3	-	-	CASSINGRNTIYF	TGTGCCAGTAGTATAAACGGCCGAAACACCATATATTTT
TRBV2	TRBJ2-1	-	-	CASTDGTYNEQFF	TGTGCCAGCACCGACGGAACCTACAATGAGCAGTTCTTC
TRBV5-4	TRBJ1-1	-	-	CASSLVQAGHTEAFF	TGTGCCAGCAGCTTGGTCCAGGCGGGACACACTGAAGCTTTCTTT
TRBV25-1	TRBJ2-2	-	-	CASSPWWKNTGELFF	TGTGCCAGCAGCCCATGGTGGAAGAACACCGGGGAGCTGTTTTTT
TRBV27	TRBJ1-1	-	-	CASSLPGGPEAFF	TGTGCCAGCAGTTTACCGGGGGGACCTGAAGCTTTCTTT
TRBV10-3	TRBJ1-1	-	-	CAISEGTTEAFF	TGTGCCATCAGCGAGGGGACCACTGAAGCTTTCTTT
TRBV7-9	TRBJ1-1	-	-	CASTVASSNTEAFF	TGTGCCAGCACCGTTGCCAGCTCTAACACTGAAGCTTTCTTT
TRBV9	TRBJ2-5	TRBD1	-	CASSVGDRVFLEETQYF	TGTGCCAGCAGCGTAGGAGACAGGGTTTTTTTAGAAGAGACCCAGTACTTC
TRBV3-1/TRBV3-2	TRBJ1-2	TRBD1	-	CASSHRQGRDYGYTF	TGTGCCAGCAGCCACCGACAGGGGAGGGACTATGGCTACACCTTC
TRBV9	TRBJ1-2	TRBD1	-	CASSNQGVDYGYTF	TGTGCCAGCAGCAATCAGGGGGTCGACTATGGCTACACCTTC
TRBV4-2	TRBJ2-2	TRBD1	-	CASSQADRDTGELFF	TGTGCCAGCAGCCAGGCCGACAGGGACACCGGGGAGCTGTTTTTT
TRBV7-2	TRBJ1-1	TRBD1	-	CASSPRGQGLTEAFF	TGTGCCAGCAGCCCAAGGGGACAGGGGCTTACTGAAGCTTTCTTT
TRBV5-8	TRBJ1-5	-	-	CASSFEQQPQHF	TGTGCCAGCAGCTTTGAGCAGCAGCCCCAGCATTTT
TRBV6-2/TRBV6-3	TRBJ2-3	-	-	CASSYSYRGRSHRTDTQYF	TGTGCCAGCAGTTACTCGTATCGGGGCCGCTCACATCGCACAGATACGCAGTATTTT
TRBV27	TRBJ1-1	-	-	CASSFSVGTEAFF	TGTGCCAGCAGTTTTTCAGTCGGCACTGAAGCTTTCTTT
TRBV6-2/TRBV6-3	TRBJ2-1	TRBD2	-	CASSYSANGGAIYEQFF	TGTGCCAGCAGTTACTCGGCCAACGGGGGGGCCATCTATGAGCAGTTCTTC
TRBV19	TRBJ2-7	-	-	CASSTRALTYEQYF	TGTGCCAGTAGTACAAGGGCGCTTACCTACGAGCAGTACTTC
TRBV2	TRBJ2-2	-	-	CASSETTDGFANTGELFF	TGTGCCAGCAGTGAAACTACTGACGGGTTTGCGAACACCGGGGAGCTGTTTTTT
TRBV19	TRBJ1-1	TRBD1	-	CASDKGTGVVNTEAFF	TGTGCCAGTGATAAGGGGACAGGGGTTGTGAACACTGAAGCTTTCTTT
TRBV2	TRBJ1-1	-	few	CASSEPRLNTEAFF	TGTGCCAGCAGTGAGCCCCGGTTGAACACTGAAGCTTTCTTT
TRBV3-1/TRBV3-2	TRBJ1-1	-	-	CASSHRVSEAFF	TGTGCCAGCAGCCACAGGGTTTCTGAAGCTTTCTTT
TRBV18	TRBJ2-5	TRBD1	-	CASSPGTGKETQYF	TGTGCCAGCTCCCCCGGGACAGGGAAGGAGACCCAGTACTTC
TRBV5-1	TRBJ1-3	TRBD1	once	CASSAHRGLTGNTIYF	TGCGCCAGCAGCGCGCACAGGGGGCTGACTGGAAACACCATATATTTT
TRBV19	TRBJ2-2	TRBD1	-	CASSTHQGGELFF	TGTGCCAGTAGTACCCATCAAGGGGGCGAGCTGTTTTTT
TRBV9	TRBJ1-2	TRBD1	-	CASSPPTGNGYTF	TGTGCCAGCAGCCCGCCGACAGGGAATGGCTACACCTTC
TRBV6-1	TRBJ2-1	-	-	CASSDARDSGYNEQFF	TGTGCCAGCAGTGACGCACGGGACTCCGGATACAATGAGCAGTTCTTC
TRBV15	TRBJ1-1	-	-	CATSRDRTMNTEAFF	TGTGCCACCAGCAGAGATAGAACTATGAACACTGAAGCTTTCTTT
TRBV5-4	TRBJ2-4	TRBD2	-	CATRGGDKNIQYF	TGTGCCACCCGGGGGGGTGACAAAAACATTCAGTACTTC
TRBV4-1	TRBJ2-5	-	-	CASSQGDSEKTQYF	TGCGCCAGCAGCCAAGGCGATAGCGAGAAGACCCAGTACTTC
TRBV11-2	TRBJ1-1	-	-	CASSLGRAARIGDTEAFF	TGTGCCAGCAGCTTAGGTCGCGCGGCGAGGATTGGAGACACTGAAGCTTTCTTT
TRBV7-9	TRBJ1-1	-	-	CASSLDNGDPEAFF	TGTGCCAGCAGCTTAGATAATGGGGACCCTGAAGCTTTCTTT
TRBV6-5	TRBJ2-7	-	-	CASSNSRETATYF	TGTGCCAGCAGTAACTCTAGGGAGACCGCCACGTACTTC
TRBV7-2	TRBJ1-1	-	-	CASRPAGHPNTEAFF	TGTGCCAGCAGACCTGCTGGACACCCGAACACTGAAGCTTTCTTT
TRBV14	TRBJ2-7	-	-	CASSPDISGDEQYF	TGTGCCAGCAGCCCGGACATCTCGGGGGACGAGCAGTACTTC
TRBV5-4	TRBJ1-2	-	-	CASSLATKMSVDGYTF	TGTGCCAGCAGCTTGGCCACCAAAATGAGTGTAGATGGCTACACCTTC